Below are 21 T cell receptor beta chains sequenced from a single sample in a study of T cells after yellow fever vaccination. Using its own MiXCR run on the 5' RACE reads, TCRdb lists one record per CDR3 protein. Seen here are 120,000 or so distinct CDR3 sequences, around 15% observed once, and the top ten hold roughly two fifths. The sequenced sample was CD8+ T cells sorted from PBMCs, obtained 5 days after the yellow fever booster vaccination. Every receptor here comes from a man younger than 35 who received the YFV17D yellow fever vaccine.

This chain uses TRBV20-1 with TRBJ2-5, with unresolved D. Trimming stripped 5 bases from V and 5 bases from J, with 9 bases between. There are 11 residues in the CDR3. Germline V lookup: CDR1 DFQATT, CDR2 SNEGSKA (reference sequence). The CDR3 sequence is CSAGRGETQYF. DNA of the CDR3: TGCAGTGCTGGTCGTGGCGAGACCCAGTACTTC.

A few counts support this clonotype. V is TRBV4-2 and J is TRBJ2-1, with 9 bases fitting TRBD2. V was pared by 0 bases and J by 6 bases, with 6 bases of the junction left unmatched. This CDR3 has 16 residues. CDR1 is LGHNA and CDR2 is YNFKEQ in the germline V gene. CDR3 in amino acids: CASSQEGGGDLNEQFF. DNA for the CDR3: TGTGCCAGCAGCCAAGAAGGCGGGGGGGACCTCAATGAGCAGTTCTTC.

The CDR3 protein is CASSCLPGQGCYEQYF. The CDR3 coding sequence is TGTGCCAGCAGCTGCCTTCCGGGACAGGGATGCTACGAGCAGTACTTC. V gene TRBV7-2 combines with J gene TRBJ2-7, with TRBD1 matching over 9 bases. This CDR3 spans 16 amino acids. In germline, CDR1 is SGHTA, CDR2 FQGNSA. The V and J ends lost 4 bases and 3 bases, in that order; junction bases with no gene match: 10.

The table lists this clonotype with a few counts. The chain has TRBV3-1 and TRBJ2-1; 12 bases match TRBD2. Germline CDR1 is LGHDT and CDR2 is YNNKEL (reference sequence). V dropped 7 bases and J dropped 1; count of bases not matched to a gene: 8. The CDR3 is 17 residues long. CDR3 sequence: CASNPSGGAGSYNEQFF. The DNA of the CDR3 is TGTGCCAGCAATCCTAGCGGGGGGGCGGGATCCTACAATGAGCAGTTCTTC.

The chain carries TRBV3-1 and TRBJ2-5; 8 bases are a match to TRBD1. The trim removed 1 base at V and 5 bases at J, leaving 12 bases unmatched. This CDR3 spans 17 amino acids. CDR1 is LGHDT, CDR2 YNNKEL, per germline (reference sequence). In DNA form, the CDR3 reads TGTGCCAGCAGCCAAGGTTTAACGATGGACAGGGAGGAGACCCAGTACTTC. Translated, it gives CASSQGLTMDREETQYF.

This chain uses TRBV29-1 with TRBJ1-1; TRBD1 aligns across 9 bases. With V trimmed by 2 bases and J by 0 bases, 10 bases remained unmatched. The CDR3 consists of 17 residues. Germline V CDR1 and CDR2: SQVTM, ANQGSEA. CDR3: CSVESVPGTGMNTEAFF. The CDR3 DNA reads as TGCAGCGTTGAAAGCGTCCCCGGGACAGGGATGAACACTGAAGCTTTCTTT. The full variable domain, its missing parts supplied by reference TRBV29-1 and TRBJ1-1, is SAVISQKPSRDICQRGTSLTIQCQVDSQVTMMFWYRQQPGQSLTLIATANQGSEATYESGFVIDKFPISRPNLTFSTLTVSNMSPEDSSIYLCSVESVPGTGMNTEAFFGQGTRLTVV.

This clonotype was recorded a few times. The chain employs TRBV4-3 and TRBJ1-6, with D hard to call. The CDR3 length is 14 residues. Trimming removed 0 bases at V and 6 bases at J, with 6 bases between. CDR1 LGHNA and CDR2 YSLEER come from the germline V gene. Here the CDR3 DNA reads TGCGCCAGCAGCCAAGATACAGCTAATTCACCCCTCCACTTT. It is translated as CASSQDTANSPLHF.

In its sample, this clonotype was seen a few times. The chain uses TRBV6-6 and TRBJ1-4; 8 bases fit TRBD1. CDR1 and CDR2 (germline): MNHNY, SVGAGI (reference sequence). This CDR3 has 22 amino acids. J gave up 0 bases and V 0 bases, and 18 bases lay outside the gene matches. The CDR3 DNA reads TGTGCCAGCAGTTACTCGATCTACTCCGGGACAGGAGCAGTTTCAACTAATGAAAAACTGTTTTTT. Amino acid sequence: CASSYSIYSGTGAVSTNEKLFF.

Concerning this clonotype: A junction end diverges from the germline sequence, so it may reflect a read error. This chain uses TRBV7-7 with TRBJ2-1; D is perhaps TRBD1 or TRBD2 (5 bases each). Germline CDR1 and CDR2: SSHAT and FNYEAQ (reference sequence). CDR3 size: 15 residues. CDR3 amino acids: CASSLTGPTTSEQFF. For the CDR3, the DNA is TGTGCTAGCAGCTTAACGGGACCCACGACCAGTGAGCAGTTCTTC.

The chain links TRBV7-2 to TRBJ2-3, with 8 bases identical to TRBD2. Losses at the gene ends were 5 bases for V and 4 bases for J; bases not matched to a gene: 8. This CDR3 contains 15 residues. From germline, CDR1 is SGHTA and CDR2 FQGNSA. The CDR3 here is CASSPSSGAADTQYF. CDR3 nucleotide sequence: TGTGCCAGCAGCCCTAGTAGCGGGGCGGCAGATACGCAGTATTTT.

This clonotype occurred once. The chain uses TRBV29-1 and TRBJ2-7; TRBD1 matches at 8 bases. The CDR3 loop spans 14 amino acids. Germline-derived CDR1 and CDR2 are SQVTM and ANQGSEA. With V trimmed by 1 base and J by 4 bases, 6 bases remained unmatched. The CDR3 region is CSVEAWTGTYEQYF. CDR3 nucleotide sequence: TGCAGCGTTGAAGCGTGGACAGGGACTTACGAGCAGTACTTC.

The gene calls are TRBV6-2 or TRBV6-3 and TRBJ2-2; weak D call: TRBD1 (6 bases). There are 15 residues in the CDR3. The germline V gene has CDR1 MNHEY and CDR2 SVGEGT. V lost 5 bases to trimming and J lost 1 base, with 11 bases between them. The CDR3 coding sequence is TGTGCCAGCAGTACAGGACAGTTGAACACCGGGGAGCTGTTTTTT. Protein: CASSTGQLNTGELFF.

The chain has TRBV25-1 and TRBJ1-1, with D possibly TRBD1 on 5 matching bases. Trimming took off 4 bases at V and 0 bases at J, with 9 bases between the two ends. The CDR3 has 14 amino acids. Germline V gene data show CDR1 as MGHDK and CDR2 as SYGVNS. The CDR3 spells CASSVWGLNTEAFF. The CDR3 DNA is TGTGCCAGCAGTGTTTGGGGCTTGAACACTGAAGCTTTCTTT.

The rearrangement links TRBV7-9 to TRBJ2-1; D remains unclear. V lost 1 base to trimming and J lost 4 bases, with 11 bases between them. CDR1 SEHNR and CDR2 FQNEAQ come from the germline V gene (reference sequence). The CDR3 contains 15 residues. As DNA, the CDR3 is TGTGCCAGCAGCTTAGGGGAACAGAAATACAATGAGCAGTTCTTC. Amino acids: CASSLGEQKYNEQFF.

CDR3 in DNA: TGTGCCAGCAGTTTGCCGGCCAGTTTTCAAGAGACCCAGTACTTC. Translating it yields CASSLPASFQETQYF. The chain uses TRBV12-3 or TRBV12-4 and TRBJ2-5; D uncertain. The CDR3 has 15 residues. V was cut by 3 bases and J by 2 bases, with 13 bases left in between.

V is TRBV5-1 and J is TRBJ1-2, with 7 positions matching TRBD1. Germline assignment: CDR1 SGHRS and CDR2 YFSETQ. The CDR3 runs 14 residues. V lost 0 bases and J lost 7; bases outside the gene matches: 6. The CDR3 loop is CASSLAGGQSGYTF. The CDR3 nucleotides read TGCGCCAGCAGCTTGGCCGGGGGACAGTCTGGCTACACCTTC.

DNA of the CDR3: TGTGCCAGCAGTTTCCGACAGGGGGCCTTTTATGGCTACACCTTC. Residues: CASSFRQGAFYGYTF. The chain carries TRBV12-3 or TRBV12-4 and TRBJ1-2; 10 bases fit TRBD1. The V gene end was trimmed by 3 bases and the J gene end by 5 bases; junction bases not matched to a gene: 6. This CDR3 comprises 15 residues.

This clonotype has a count of ten or more. The J gene is TRBJ2-1, the V gene TRBV9, with TRBD2 matching over 8 bases. The CDR3 totals 16 residues. Germline-derived CDR1 and CDR2 are SGDLS and YYNGEE. Trimming removed 3 bases from V and 1 base from J; junction bases left unmatched: 6. The CDR3 DNA follows: TGTGCCAGCAGCGCTCGGGGGGGGGTTTCCTACAATGAGCAGTTCTTC. It encodes CASSARGGVSYNEQFF.

The rearrangement links TRBV7-3 to TRBJ2-2; D not certain. CDR1 SGHTA and CDR2 FQGTGA come from the germline V gene. The V end lost 0 bases, the J end lost 2 bases, and 7 bases lay between the germline ends. This CDR3 is built from 15 residues. The CDR3 loop is CASSLTADNTGELFF. The CDR3 DNA reads as TGTGCCAGCAGCTTAACGGCGGACAACACCGGGGAGCTGTTTTTT. The variable domain in full, completed from reference TRBV7-3 and TRBJ2-2, reads GAGVSQTPSNKVTEKGKYVELRCDPISGHTALYWYRQSLGQGPEFLIYFQGTGAADDSGLPNDRFFAVRPEGSVSTLKIQRTERGDSAVYLCASSLTADNTGELFFGEGSRLTVL.

The sample holds a few counts of this clonotype. V usage is TRBV4-1 and J usage is TRBJ2-7, with a weak D call TRBD1 (5 bases). The CDR3 sequence is 16 residues long. Between the trimmed V and J ends, which lost 1 base and 1 base, there was a span of 14 bases. Germline CDR1 reads MGHRA; CDR2 reads YSYEKL. The CDR3 spells CASSQVPGSASYEQYF. The CDR3 DNA reads TGCGCCAGCAGCCAAGTTCCAGGGTCAGCTTCCTACGAGCAGTACTTC.

This clonotype was detected a few times. This rearrangement joins TRBV6-5 to TRBJ2-5, with 12 bases lining up with TRBD2. V was clipped by 5 bases and J by 1 base; unmatched bases: 11. Germline V gives CDR1 MNHEY, CDR2 SVGAGI. The CDR3 has 18 residues. DNA for the CDR3: TGTGCCAGCAGTGATAATAAGCTACTAGCGGGGGGCCAAGAGACCCAGTACTTC. Translating it yields CASSDNKLLAGGQETQYF.